One and the same sample provided the 18 T cell receptor beta chains below, sequenced in a study of T cell changes during pregnancy in multiple sclerosis. Measured with immunoSEQ multiplex PCR; TCRdb has only the in-frame clones, and not every one. The sample carries approximately 60,000 clones, 94% recorded once. The sequencing here drew on CD8+ T cells from peripheral blood mononuclear cells, taken in the third trimester of pregnancy. These receptors originate from a female donor with multiple sclerosis, enrolled in a pregnancy study.

The chain couples TRBV27 to TRBJ1-2; 7 positions agree with TRBD1. The CDR3 has 16 amino acids. Trimming cost V 2 bases and J 4 bases; bases outside gene matches: 10. The germline gives CDR1 MNHEY, CDR2 SMNVEV (reference sequence). The CDR3 DNA reads TGTGCCAGCAGTTTAGGGCCTGGGACAGAGCTCTATGGCTACACCTTC. It specifies CASSLGPGTELYGYTF.

V gene TRBV28 combines with J gene TRBJ2-2; a possible D gene is TRBD2 (6 bases). The CDR3 has 14 residues. Trimming took 8 bases from V and 3 from J, leaving 13 bases between them. Germline CDR1 and CDR2: MDHEN and SYDVKM. The CDR3 is CASRRGGDTGELFF. The CDR3 DNA reads TGTGCCAGCCGAAGGGGAGGTGACACCGGGGAGCTGTTTTTT.

This clone appeared a single time. In DNA, the CDR3 is TGCGCCAGCAGCTTCGGCGGGACGAACACTGAAGCTTTCTTT. Residues: CASSFGGTNTEAFF. This rearrangement joins TRBV4-1 to TRBJ1-1, with D possibly matching TRBD1 (5 bases). V was cut by 5 bases and J by 1 base, with 11 bases left in between. Germline lookup yields CDR1 MGHRA and CDR2 YSYEKL. This CDR3 spans 14 amino acids.

J is TRBJ2-3 and V is TRBV4-1; 11 positions agree with TRBD2. CDR3 length equals 16 residues. Losses at the gene ends were 3 bases for V and 4 bases for J; bases not matched to a gene: 6. In germline, CDR1 is MGHRA, CDR2 YSYEKL. This CDR3 is CASSHVAGGRADTQYF. Written as DNA, the CDR3 is TGCGCCAGCAGCCACGTAGCGGGAGGGCGAGCAGATACGCAGTATTTT.

The chain has TRBV19 and TRBJ1-2, with TRBD1 identical over 7 bases. The CDR3 totals 14 residues. The V gene's germline CDR1 is LNHDA and CDR2 SQIVND (reference sequence). J gave up 6 bases and V 5 bases, and 9 bases lay outside the gene matches. This CDR3 reads CASSPQGLGHGYTF. CDR3 in DNA: TGTGCCAGTAGTCCACAGGGGCTGGGGCATGGCTACACCTTC.

V and J are TRBV13 and TRBJ1-1; possibly TRBD1 for D (6 bases). Germline assignment: CDR1 PRHDT and CDR2 FYEKMQ (reference sequence). The CDR3 covers 15 residues. V was cut by 2 bases and J by 1 base, with 11 bases left in between. The CDR3 loop is CASSLFGGQNTEAFF. CDR3 bases: TGTGCCAGCAGCTTATTTGGGGGACAGAACACTGAAGCTTTCTTT.

The gene calls are TRBV28 and TRBJ1-2; tentative D call: TRBD1 (6 bases). Between the trimmed V and J ends, which lost 5 bases and 0 bases, there was a span of 19 bases. This CDR3 has 17 amino acids. Germline CDR1 is MDHEN and CDR2 is SYDVKM. CDR3 in amino acids: CASSTRTETPTNYGYTF. CDR3 nucleotide sequence: TGTGCCAGCAGTACGCGGACAGAAACTCCTACTAACTATGGCTACACCTTC.

Only one count was recorded for this clone. This chain connects TRBV28 to TRBJ2-1; 7 bases are shared with TRBD1. Unmatched junction bases numbered 9, after V lost 5 bases and J lost 5 bases. The CDR3 totals 15 residues. Germline CDR1 reads MDHEN; CDR2 reads SYDVKM. DNA for the CDR3: TGTGCCAGCAGTCTATTCAGGGGGACCAACAATGAGCAGTTCTTC. Amino acid sequence: CASSLFRGTNNEQFF.

The chain has TRBV11-2 and TRBJ2-7, with 8 bases fitting TRBD1. V was clipped by 2 bases and J by 2 bases; unmatched bases: 8. Germline V gives CDR1 SGHAT, CDR2 FQNNGV. The CDR3 covers 16 residues. This CDR3 reads CASSLIQGALPYEQYF. For the CDR3, the DNA is TGTGCCAGCAGCTTAATTCAGGGGGCTTTACCCTACGAGCAGTACTTC.

The rearrangement joins TRBV7-6 to TRBJ2-1; no reliable D call. V was clipped by 2 bases and J by 6 bases, with 8 bases between them. Germline V gene lookup returns CDR1 SGHVS and CDR2 FNYEAQ. This CDR3 is 13 amino acids long. This CDR3 reads CASSLLLPNEQFF. The DNA of the CDR3 is TGTGCCAGCAGCTTATTACTACCCAATGAGCAGTTCTTC.

The chain links TRBV2 to TRBJ2-3; a weak D match, TRBD2 (6 bases). The length of the CDR3 is 16 residues. Germline CDR1 and CDR2: SNHLY and FYNNEI. V lost 5 bases and J 4 bases, leaving 19 bases between the germline ends. The CDR3: CASSTGTSPTPDTQYF. DNA for the CDR3: TGTGCCAGCAGTACCGGGACTTCACCCACCCCAGATACGCAGTATTTT.

V and J are TRBV28 and TRBJ2-2, with 8 nucleotides matching TRBD2. There are 16 residues in the CDR3. Losses at the gene ends were 2 bases for V and 3 bases for J; bases not matched to a gene: 5. Germline assignment: CDR1 MDHEN and CDR2 SYDVKM. CDR3 DNA: TGTGCCAGCAGTTTAATCCGGGAGGGAGACACCGGGGAGCTGTTTTTT. Its translation is CASSLIREGDTGELFF.

The CDR3 bases are TGTGCCAGCAGCTTAGGACAATATAGCAATCAGCCCCAGCATTTT. Its protein is CASSLGQYSNQPQHF. The chain carries TRBV11-2 and TRBJ1-5; D unclear. The germline V and J ends were trimmed by 1 base and 0 bases, with 7 bases remaining between them. The CDR3 covers 15 residues. Germline CDR1 reads SGHAT; CDR2 reads FQNNGV.

V gene TRBV13 combines with J gene TRBJ2-3, with 9 bases fitting TRBD2. The CDR3 totals 16 residues. With 5 bases clipped from V and 2 bases from J, the junction kept 8 bases outside the gene matches. Germline V lookup: CDR1 PRHDT, CDR2 FYEKMQ (reference sequence). The CDR3, as DNA: TGTGCCAGCAGCCTCAGACTAGCGGAACTCACAGATACGCAGTATTTT. As protein: CASSLRLAELTDTQYF.

This clone appeared a single time. This chain joins TRBV9 and TRBJ1-1; D is perhaps TRBD1 (5 bases). The V and J ends lost 0 bases and 6 bases respectively, with 9 bases between them. CDR3 size: 13 residues. Germline values: CDR1 SGDLS, CDR2 YYNGEE. In DNA, the CDR3 is TGTGCCAGCAGCGTAGCTGCGGGGGCTGAAGCTTTCTTT. This encodes CASSVAAGAEAFF.

The chain links TRBV5-6 to TRBJ2-6; 9 bases map to TRBD1. CDR3 length equals 18 residues. After removal of 4 bases from V and 0 bases from J, the junction contained 8 bases not matched to a gene. Germline V lookup: CDR1 SGHDT, CDR2 YYEEEE. DNA for the CDR3: TGTGCCAGCAGCGGGGACAGGGCCCATGTCTCTGGGGCCAACGTCCTGACTTTC. Protein product: CASSGDRAHVSGANVLTF.

The J gene is TRBJ2-7, the V gene TRBV28; 13 bases fit TRBD2. Germline values: CDR1 MDHEN, CDR2 SYDVKM. The CDR3 has 14 residues. V was clipped by 5 bases and J by 2 bases; unmatched bases: 0. This CDR3 is CASSGLAGAYEQYF. The DNA of the CDR3 is TGTGCCAGCAGTGGACTAGCGGGAGCCTACGAGCAGTACTTC.

The rearrangement links TRBV19 to TRBJ2-7; no clear D. The V and J ends lost 1 base and 1 base respectively, with 8 bases between them. This CDR3 spans 14 amino acids. CDR1 is LNHDA, CDR2 SQIVND, per germline (reference sequence). The CDR3 reads CASSIGGGSYEQYF. Written as DNA, the CDR3 is TGTGCCAGTAGTATAGGTGGCGGATCCTACGAGCAGTACTTC.